This T cell receptor beta chain is drawn from a study of molecular identifiers for immune sequencing clone quantification. The study's findings and limits: Clones carrying above 20 RNA copies accounted for over 98% of effector molecules, under 1% in naive cells.

Germline V gives CDR1 SEHNR, CDR2 FQNEAQ (reference sequence). The CDR3 runs to 17 residues. The J segment lost 6 bases and the V segment lost 4 bases, leaving 15 bases of the junction unmatched. TCRdb ran MiXCR on the PCR reads and lists one entry per CDR3 protein. The data contain about 500,000 distinct CDR3 sequences, over 20% of them singletons. About this clonotype: Its antigen is currently unknown.

The chain carries TRBV7-9 and TRBJ2-1; TRBD2 matches 7 bases. Sequenced: naive CD8+ T cells from blood, with Jurkat cell RNA spiked in. The subset denotes: FACS-sorted CD8+CD4-CCR7+CD45RA+ naive T cells. The receptor's source is a human donor in good health. Some libraries in this study had Jurkat cell RNA spiked in. The CDR3, as DNA: TGTGCCAGCAGCTCCTCATGGGGAGGGCCGGCTCTCAATGAGCAGTTCTTC. Translation gives CASSSSWGGPALNEQFF. The variable domain in full, with the rest retrieved from reference TRBV7-9 and TRBJ2-1, is DTGVSQNPRHKITKRGQNVTFRCDPISEHNRLYWYRQTLGQGPEFLTYFQNEAQLEKSRLLSDRFSAERPKGSFSTLEIQRTEQGDSAMYLCASSSSWGGPALNEQFFGPGTRLTVL.